These T cell receptor beta chains were read from a single sample in a study of spatial heterogeneity in lung cancer. TCRdb analysed the 5' RACE reads with MiXCR anew, one entry per CDR3 protein. The top ten clones hold 35% to 45% of a sample with about 92,000 distinct CDR3 sequences, more than 10% of them seen once. Here the sequenced sample was PBMCs, taken at surgery. These TCRs come from a male donor with early-stage non-small cell lung cancer. Both conserved end residues are part of each CDR3. The order of the fields is V gene, CDR3 protein.

TRBV12-3/TRBV12-4 CASSFNRGPNTIYF
TRBV10-1 CASSESAAYEQYF
TRBV7-9 CASSLDGADVQPQHF
TRBV11-2 CASSQEGHNNSPLHF
TRBV7-2 CASSFASGRYEQYF
TRBV11-2 CASTVEYYTGELFF
TRBV6-5 CASTNWDRGYEQYF
TRBV6-2/TRBV6-3 CASSPRQPPSYEQYF
TRBV6-6 CASSYDGLVNEKLFF
TRBV20-1 CSATTLGYSNQPQHF
TRBV20-1 CSARDSTGGLETQYF
TRBV27 CASSFQPSSGDDTDTQYF
TRBV7-9 CASSPRASGRAIDTQYF
TRBV7-6 CASSPTSGSSYEQYF
TRBV7-9 CASSGDRSWEQYF
TRBV7-3 CASSPYRLAANTGELFF
TRBV5-6 CASRFGSYEQYF
TRBV7-7 CASSPAAGGYNEQFF
TRBV7-2 CASSLDGLTNNEQFF
TRBV4-3 CASSQDFDSQTQYF
TRBV7-2 CASSLTSSYEQYF
TRBV28 CASSLRGEQFF
TRBV28 CASSPTGSSYEQYF
TRBV7-9 CASSAAGSYEQYF
TRBV29-1 CSVEGRTFNTEAFF
TRBV4-3 CASSRLGENSPLHF
TRBV7-2 CASSLQGMSSGNTIYF
TRBV5-1 CASTPGVLSDTQYF
TRBV19 CASSMVTGATEQYF
TRBV7-3 CASSLEGSDKNIQYF
TRBV10-3 CASSRDREETQYF
TRBV9 CASSVETKFTSGSTDTQYF
TRBV7-2 CASSTGRVGAQETQYF
TRBV20-1 CSARDLDKGGLVSNEQFF
TRBV7-6 CASSQTRQGGTGELFF
TRBV4-1 CASSQVSTQSEQFF
TRBV20-1 CSAKPPSGLITDTQYF
TRBV6-2/TRBV6-3 CASRTSGRVYGYTF
TRBV29-1 CSSGRPNGEQYF
TRBV5-5 CASSSDTTGGTEAFF
TRBV7-9 CASSPLSNQPQHF
TRBV5-1 CASSLGQGAEQFF
TRBV15 CATSADGIQETQYF
TRBV25-1 CASSTLENSPLHF
TRBV20-1 CSALTGSPSDTQYF
TRBV2 CASKGTSGNYNEQFF
TRBV14 CASSQEAEPKNIQYF
TRBV2 CASGDRGRYEQYF
TRBV7-2 CASSWTGINGYTF
TRBV5-1 CASSLIPLETQYF
TRBV19 CASSPAGRVRGYEQYF
TRBV7-3 CASSLGRGSTDTQYF
TRBV11-2 CASSFIANTGELFF
TRBV20-1 CSARDNSLGRVTSANYGYTF
TRBV20-1 CSASDRGSTDTQYF
TRBV12-5 CASGADRGSYNEQFF
TRBV7-6 CASSLVRGHTDTQYF
TRBV5-1 CASSFTGGRYEQYF
TRBV20-1 CSASVGSETQYF
TRBV6-2/TRBV6-3 CASRSTGDEQYF